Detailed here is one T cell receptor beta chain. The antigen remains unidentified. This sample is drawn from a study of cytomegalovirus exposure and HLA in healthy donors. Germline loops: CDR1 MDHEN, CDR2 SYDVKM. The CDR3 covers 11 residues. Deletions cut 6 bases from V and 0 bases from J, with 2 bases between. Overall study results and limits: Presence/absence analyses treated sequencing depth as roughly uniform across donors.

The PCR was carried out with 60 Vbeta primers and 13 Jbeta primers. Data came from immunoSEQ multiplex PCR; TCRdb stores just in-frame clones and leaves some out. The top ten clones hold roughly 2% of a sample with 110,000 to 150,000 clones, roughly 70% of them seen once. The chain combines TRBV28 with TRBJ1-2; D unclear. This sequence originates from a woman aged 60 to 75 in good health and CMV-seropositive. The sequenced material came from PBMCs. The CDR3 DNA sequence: TGTGCCAGCAGCTCTAACTATGGCTACACCTTC. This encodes CASSSNYGYTF.